This TCR beta chain was observed in a study of Graves' ophthalmopathy and Graves' hyperthyroidism. Scientists amplified the TCR beta CDR3 regions from RNA transcripts. First-round RT-PCR used HTBI primers; second-round multiplex PCR followed. In TCRdb, the multiplex PCR reads were re-called with MiXCR into one record per CDR3 protein. The repertoire has 450,000 to 600,000 distinct CDR3 sequences, about two fifths of them found once; the top ten carry around 4%. Enrollment excluded any patients with other autoimmune diseases, uncontrolled infections, pregnancy or lactation. In this sample, this clonotype turned up once. Germline CDR1 reads WSHSY; CDR2 reads SAAADI. The CDR3 is 19 amino acids. V shed 7 bases and J 6 bases; nucleotides not matched to a gene: 21.

The V gene is TRBV10-2, the J gene TRBJ2-7; 13 positions match TRBD2. This clonotype was sampled from an adult man with Graves' hyperthyroidism. Sequences were obtained from peripheral blood or thyroid tissue (not recorded which). In DNA form, the CDR3 reads TGCGCCAGCAACGAACCGAAGGGACTGGGACTAGCGGGAAGCCCCGAGCAGTACTTC. Translating it yields CASNEPKGLGLAGSPEQYF.